The TCR beta chain under discussion was sequenced for a study of type 1 regulatory T cells. From the reads, TCRdb called clonotypes with MiXCR, one entry per CDR3 protein. The table lists about 60,000 distinct CDR3 sequences, less than 70% of them singletons. Worth noting for this clonotype: Its antigen is undetermined.

The sample comprised cultured non-Tr1 T cells, either the whole culture or a sorted T cell fraction (not recorded which). The sequence was collected from a human donor in good health.

The CDR3 DNA sequence: TGTGCCAGCAGCCCTGGGACAGGGTGGAGCGAGCAGTACTTC. Amino acids: CASSPGTGWSEQYF. V is TRBV7-8 and J is TRBJ2-7; 9 bases fit TRBD1. The CDR3 has 14 residues. From germline, CDR1 is SGHVS and CDR2 FQNEAQ. V lost 5 bases, J lost 6 bases, and 8 bases stayed unmatched.